The clone carrying this TCR beta chain was seen a few times. The sample originates from a study of identical twins. TCRdb used MiXCR to reprocess the 5' RACE reads, holding one entry per CDR3 protein. The sample contains roughly 350,000 distinct CDR3 sequences, approximately 9.1% of which appear only once. Per germline, CDR1 LGHNA and CDR2 YNFKEQ. This CDR3 region has 16 residues. The trim removed 4 bases at V and 3 bases at J, leaving 7 bases unmatched. This sequence originates from a woman aged 45-60 years in good health. Sequences were obtained from naive T cells sorted from blood. The V gene is TRBV4-2, the J gene TRBJ2-5, with 11 bases matching TRBD2. The CDR3 sequence: CASSPPGTSGKETQYF. CDR3 nucleotide sequence: TGTGCCAGCAGCCCTCCCGGGACTAGCGGAAAAGAGACCCAGTACTTC.